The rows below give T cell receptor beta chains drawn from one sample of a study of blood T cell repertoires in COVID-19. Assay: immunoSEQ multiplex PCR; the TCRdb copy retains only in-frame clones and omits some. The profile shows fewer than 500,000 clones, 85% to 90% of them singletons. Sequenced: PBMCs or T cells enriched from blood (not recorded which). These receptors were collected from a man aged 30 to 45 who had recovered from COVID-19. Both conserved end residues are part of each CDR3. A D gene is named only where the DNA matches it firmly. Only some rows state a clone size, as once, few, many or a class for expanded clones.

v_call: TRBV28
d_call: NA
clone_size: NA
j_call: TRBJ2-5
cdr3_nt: TGTGCCAGCAGTTTCCCCACTCGGGGAGAGACCCAGTACTTC
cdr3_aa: CASSFPTRGETQYF

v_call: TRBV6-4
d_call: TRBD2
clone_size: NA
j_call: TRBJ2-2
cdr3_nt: TGTGCCAGCAGTGAACACGGGACTAGCGGGAGTGAAACCGGGGAGCTGTTTTTT
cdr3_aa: CASSEHGTSGSETGELFF

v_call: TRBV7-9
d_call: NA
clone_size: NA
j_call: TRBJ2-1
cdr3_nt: TGTGCCAGCAGCTTAGACGCGTCCTCCTACAATGAGCAGTTCTTC
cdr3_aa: CASSLDASSYNEQFF

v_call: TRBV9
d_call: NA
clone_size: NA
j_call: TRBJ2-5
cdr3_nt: TGTGCCAGCAGCCCCTGGGAGGCAGGACAAGAGACCCAGTACTTC
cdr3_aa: CASSPWEAGQETQYF

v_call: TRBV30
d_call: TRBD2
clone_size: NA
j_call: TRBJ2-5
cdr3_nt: TGTGCCCTAGATAGCGGGAGAGGTTGGGAGACCCAGTACTTC
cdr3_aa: CALDSGRGWETQYF

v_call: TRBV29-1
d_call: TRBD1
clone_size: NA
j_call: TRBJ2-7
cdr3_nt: TGCAGCGTGTCGGGACAGACACTCTACGAGCAGTACTTC
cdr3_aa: CSVSGQTLYEQYF

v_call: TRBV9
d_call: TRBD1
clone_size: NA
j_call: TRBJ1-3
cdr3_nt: TGTGCCAGCAGCGGACAATCGGGACAGGGAAACACCATATATTTT
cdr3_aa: CASSGQSGQGNTIYF

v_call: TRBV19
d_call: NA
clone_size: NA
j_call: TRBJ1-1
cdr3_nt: TGTGCCAGTACATCCCGGCAGGAGGCCACTGAAGCTTTCTTT
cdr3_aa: CASTSRQEATEAFF

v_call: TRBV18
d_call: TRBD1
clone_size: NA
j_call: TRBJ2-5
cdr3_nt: TGTGCCAGCTCACCTTGGGACAGGACTAAAGAGACCCAGTACTTC
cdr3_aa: CASSPWDRTKETQYF

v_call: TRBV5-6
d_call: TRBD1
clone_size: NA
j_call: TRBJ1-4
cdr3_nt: TGTGCCAGCAGCTTGGCTAGGACAGGGGGCATTAATGAAAAACTGTTTTTT
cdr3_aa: CASSLARTGGINEKLFF

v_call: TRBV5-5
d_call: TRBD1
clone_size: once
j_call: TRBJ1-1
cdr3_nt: TGTGCCAGCAGCTTGGGCGTCGGACAGGGAAACACTGAAGCTTTCTTT
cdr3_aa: CASSLGVGQGNTEAFF

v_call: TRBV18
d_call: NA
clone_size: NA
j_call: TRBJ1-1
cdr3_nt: TGTGCCAGCTCACCGGGGCAGGGCAGAGCTTTCTTT
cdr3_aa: CASSPGQGRAFF

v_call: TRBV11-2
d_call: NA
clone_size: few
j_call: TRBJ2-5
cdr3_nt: TGTGCCAGCAGCCCGGGAAGAGCCCAGTACTTC
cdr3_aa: CASSPGRAQYF

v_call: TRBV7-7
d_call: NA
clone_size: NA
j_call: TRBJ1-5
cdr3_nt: TGTGCTAGCAGCTGGCAGGATTTCTTCCAGCCCCAGCATTTT
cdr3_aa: CASSWQDFFQPQHF

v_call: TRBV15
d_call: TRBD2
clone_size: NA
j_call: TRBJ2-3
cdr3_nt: TGTGCCACCAGCAGAGATCCCGCTAGCGGGAACACAGATACGCAGTATTTT
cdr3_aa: CATSRDPASGNTDTQYF

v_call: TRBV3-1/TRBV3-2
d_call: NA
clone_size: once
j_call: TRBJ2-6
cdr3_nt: TGTGCCAGCAGCCCTGTTGGGGCCAACGTCCTGACTTTC
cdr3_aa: CASSPVGANVLTF

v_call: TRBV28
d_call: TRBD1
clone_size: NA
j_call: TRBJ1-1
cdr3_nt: TGTGCCAGCACTCGAGCGACAGGGGCGAACACTGAAGCTTTCTTT
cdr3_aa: CASTRATGANTEAFF

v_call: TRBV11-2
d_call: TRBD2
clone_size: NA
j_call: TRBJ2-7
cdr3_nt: TGTGCCAGCAGCTTAGTTTTTAGCGGGGATCCCTACGAGCAGTACTTC
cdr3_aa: CASSLVFSGDPYEQYF

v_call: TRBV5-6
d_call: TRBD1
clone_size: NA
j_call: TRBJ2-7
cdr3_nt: TGTGCCAGCAGCTTTCGGGGGACAGGGGCTGGGGAGCAGTACTTC
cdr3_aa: CASSFRGTGAGEQYF

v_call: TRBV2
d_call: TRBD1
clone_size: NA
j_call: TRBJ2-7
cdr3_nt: TGTGCCACGAGGGACAGGGGGCCCTACGAGCAGTACTTC
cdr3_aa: CATRDRGPYEQYF

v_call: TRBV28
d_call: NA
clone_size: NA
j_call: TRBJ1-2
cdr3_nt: TGTGCCAGCAGTTTAGAACGGGGGAACTATGGCTACACCTTC
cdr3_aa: CASSLERGNYGYTF

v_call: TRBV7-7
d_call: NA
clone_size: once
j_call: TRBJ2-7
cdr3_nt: TGTGCTAGCAGCTTTGGTAGGGGGGGCGAGCAGTACTTC
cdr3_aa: CASSFGRGGEQYF

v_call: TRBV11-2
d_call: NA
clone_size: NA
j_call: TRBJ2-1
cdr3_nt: TGTGCCAGCAGCCCTTCCTACAATGAGCAGTTCTTC
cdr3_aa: CASSPSYNEQFF

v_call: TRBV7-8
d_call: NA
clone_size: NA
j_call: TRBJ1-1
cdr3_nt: TGTGCCAGCAGCCACAAAAGACAAGAAACTGAAGCTTTCTTT
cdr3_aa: CASSHKRQETEAFF

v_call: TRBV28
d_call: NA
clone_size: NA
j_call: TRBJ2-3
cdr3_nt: TGTGCCAGCAGTTTAGGGACTCCCAGGACGCAGTATTTT
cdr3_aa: CASSLGTPRTQYF

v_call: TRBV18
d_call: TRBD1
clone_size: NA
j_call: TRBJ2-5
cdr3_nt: TGTGCCAGCTCACGGGGACAGGGGCGACAAGAGACCCAGTACTTC
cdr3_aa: CASSRGQGRQETQYF

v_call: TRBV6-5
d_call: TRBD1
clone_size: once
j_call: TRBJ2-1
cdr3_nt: TGTGCCAGCAGTTACCAGGACAGGGGCGCCTACAATGAGCAGTTCTTC
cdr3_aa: CASSYQDRGAYNEQFF

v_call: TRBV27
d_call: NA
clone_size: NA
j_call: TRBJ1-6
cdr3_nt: TGTGCCAGCAGTTTAAGGGGCCCGGAGAATTCACCCCTCCACTTT
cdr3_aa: CASSLRGPENSPLHF

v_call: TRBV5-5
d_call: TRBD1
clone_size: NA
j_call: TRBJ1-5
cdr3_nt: TGTGCCAGCAGTTTCAGACAGGGGGCTAGCAATCAGCCCCAGCATTTT
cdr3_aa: CASSFRQGASNQPQHF

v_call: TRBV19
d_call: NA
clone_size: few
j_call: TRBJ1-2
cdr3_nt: TGTGCCAGTAGGAGACAGAGAAACCTATATGGCTACACCTTC
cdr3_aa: CASRRQRNLYGYTF

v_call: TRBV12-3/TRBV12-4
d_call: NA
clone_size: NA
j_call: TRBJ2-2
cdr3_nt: TGTGCCAGCAGTTTAGCCCGCACCGGGGAGCTGTTTTTT
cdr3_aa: CASSLARTGELFF

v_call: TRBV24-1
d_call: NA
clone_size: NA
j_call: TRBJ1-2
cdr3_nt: TGTGCCACCAGGTCCGGGAGCGATGGCTACACCTTC
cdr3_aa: CATRSGSDGYTF

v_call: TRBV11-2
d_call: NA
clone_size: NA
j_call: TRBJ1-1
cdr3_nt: TGTGCCAGCAGCTTAGTTGAGGGTACTGAAGCTTTCTTT
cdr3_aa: CASSLVEGTEAFF

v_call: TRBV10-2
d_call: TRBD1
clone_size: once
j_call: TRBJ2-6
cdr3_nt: TGCGCCAGCAGTGATGGGACAGGGGCCTACTCTGGGGCCAACGTCCTGACTTTC
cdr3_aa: CASSDGTGAYSGANVLTF

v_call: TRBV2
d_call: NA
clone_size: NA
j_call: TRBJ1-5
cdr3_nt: TGTGCCAGCAGATCCCGAGGGGGAGGCAATCAGCCCCAGCATTTT
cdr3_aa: CASRSRGGGNQPQHF

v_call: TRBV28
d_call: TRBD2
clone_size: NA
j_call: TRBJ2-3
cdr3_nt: TGTGCCAGCAGTCCAGGACTAGCGGGAGGCCCCGACACAGATACGCAGTATTTT
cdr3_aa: CASSPGLAGGPDTDTQYF

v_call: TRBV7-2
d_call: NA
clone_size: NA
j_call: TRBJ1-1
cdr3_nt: TGTGCCAGCAGCTTCGGGACACAAAACACTGAAGCTTTCTTT
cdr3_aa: CASSFGTQNTEAFF

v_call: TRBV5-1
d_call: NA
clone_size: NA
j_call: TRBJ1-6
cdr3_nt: TGCGCCAGCAGCTTGGATGGGGGGGGCAGTTCACCCCTCCACTTT
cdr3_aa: CASSLDGGGSSPLHF

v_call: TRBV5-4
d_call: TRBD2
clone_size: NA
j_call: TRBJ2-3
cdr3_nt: TGTGCCAGCAGCTCGCAGACTAGCGGGACAGATACGCAGTATTTT
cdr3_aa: CASSSQTSGTDTQYF

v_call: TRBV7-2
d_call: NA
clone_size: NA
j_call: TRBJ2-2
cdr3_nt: TGTGCCAGCAGCTTCAGACACCACACCGGGGAGCTGTTTTTT
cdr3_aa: CASSFRHHTGELFF

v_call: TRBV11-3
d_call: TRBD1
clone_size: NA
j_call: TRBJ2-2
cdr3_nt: TGTGCCAGCAGCTTAGTGGGACAGGGTTACACCGGGGAGCTGTTTTTT
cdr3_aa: CASSLVGQGYTGELFF

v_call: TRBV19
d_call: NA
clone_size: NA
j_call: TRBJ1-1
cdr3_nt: TGTGCCAGTAGGCAACAGGGTCTGAACACTGAAGCTTTCTTT
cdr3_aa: CASRQQGLNTEAFF

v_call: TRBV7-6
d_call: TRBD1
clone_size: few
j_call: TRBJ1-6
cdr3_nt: TGTGCCAGCAGCCGAGGACAGGGTCTCAATTCACCCCTCCACTTT
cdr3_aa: CASSRGQGLNSPLHF

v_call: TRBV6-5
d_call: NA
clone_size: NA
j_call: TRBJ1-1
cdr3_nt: TGTGCCAGCAGTTACCCGGGGGGCGCTGGTGAAGCTTTCTTT
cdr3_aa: CASSYPGGAGEAFF

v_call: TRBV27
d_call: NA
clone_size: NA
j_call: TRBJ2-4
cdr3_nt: TGTGCCAGCAGTTTATCGCGGGTAACCAAAAACATTCAGTACTTC
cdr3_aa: CASSLSRVTKNIQYF

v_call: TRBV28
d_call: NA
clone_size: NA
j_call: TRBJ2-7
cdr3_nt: TGTGCCAGCAGTCCGATCGGACTTAAGGCGTACGAGCAGTACTTC
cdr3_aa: CASSPIGLKAYEQYF

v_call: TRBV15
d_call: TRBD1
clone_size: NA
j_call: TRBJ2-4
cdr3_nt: TGTGCCACCAGCTTCCGGGACAGGGTTGCCAAAAACATTCAGTACTTC
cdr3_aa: CATSFRDRVAKNIQYF

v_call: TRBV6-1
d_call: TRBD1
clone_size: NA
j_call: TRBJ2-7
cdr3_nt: TGTGCCAGCAGTGAACTAGACAGGGGGAACGGGGAGCAGTACTTC
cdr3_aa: CASSELDRGNGEQYF

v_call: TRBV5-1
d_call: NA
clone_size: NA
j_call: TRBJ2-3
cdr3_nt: TGCGCCAGCAGCACCCGCTCTAGTGAGGATACGCAGTATTTT
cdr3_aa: CASSTRSSEDTQYF

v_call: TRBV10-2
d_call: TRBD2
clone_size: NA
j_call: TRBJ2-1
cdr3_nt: TGCGCCAGCCGGGGAGCGGGAGGAAATGAGCAGTTCTTC
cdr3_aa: CASRGAGGNEQFF

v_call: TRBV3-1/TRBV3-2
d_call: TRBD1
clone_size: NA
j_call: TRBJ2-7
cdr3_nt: TGTGCCAGCAGCCAAGAGAGACAGGGGCAACAGTACTTC
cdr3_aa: CASSQERQGQQYF

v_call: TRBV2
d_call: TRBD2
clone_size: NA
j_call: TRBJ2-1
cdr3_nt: TGTGCCAGCAGCGGCGGGTCTAGCGGGAGTAGAGAGCAGTTCTTC
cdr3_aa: CASSGGSSGSREQFF

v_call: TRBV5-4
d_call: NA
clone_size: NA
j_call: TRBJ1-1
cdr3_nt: TGTGCCAGCAGCCCCGGGGACACTGAAGCTTTCTTT
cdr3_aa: CASSPGDTEAFF

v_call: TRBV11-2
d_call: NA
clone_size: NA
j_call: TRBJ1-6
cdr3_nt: TGTGCCAGCAGCTTAGGCGGCAGGGTGAATTCACCCCTCCACTTT
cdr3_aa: CASSLGGRVNSPLHF

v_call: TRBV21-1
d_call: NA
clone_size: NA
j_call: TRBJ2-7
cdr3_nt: TGTGCCAGCAGATGCCAGGATAACCATAGGTCCTACGAGCAGTACTTC
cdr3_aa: CASRCQDNHRSYEQYF

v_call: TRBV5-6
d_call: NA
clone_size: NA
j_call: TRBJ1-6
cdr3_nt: TGTGCCAGCAGCTCGAGTACCAGGGGACCCTATAATTCACCCCTCCACTTT
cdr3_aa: CASSSSTRGPYNSPLHF

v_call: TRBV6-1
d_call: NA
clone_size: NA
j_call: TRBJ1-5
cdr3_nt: TGTGCCAGCAGTGAGAGGGCCCAAAATCAGCCCCAGCATTTT
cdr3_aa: CASSERAQNQPQHF

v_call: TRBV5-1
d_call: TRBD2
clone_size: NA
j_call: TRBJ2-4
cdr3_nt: TGCGCCAGCAGCATAGGTAGCGGGAAGGGAAAAAACATTCAGTACTTC
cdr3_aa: CASSIGSGKGKNIQYF

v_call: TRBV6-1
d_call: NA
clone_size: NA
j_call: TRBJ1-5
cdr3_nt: TGTGCCAGCAGTGTACTCCAAACCTATAGCAATCAGCCCCAGCATTTT
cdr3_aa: CASSVLQTYSNQPQHF